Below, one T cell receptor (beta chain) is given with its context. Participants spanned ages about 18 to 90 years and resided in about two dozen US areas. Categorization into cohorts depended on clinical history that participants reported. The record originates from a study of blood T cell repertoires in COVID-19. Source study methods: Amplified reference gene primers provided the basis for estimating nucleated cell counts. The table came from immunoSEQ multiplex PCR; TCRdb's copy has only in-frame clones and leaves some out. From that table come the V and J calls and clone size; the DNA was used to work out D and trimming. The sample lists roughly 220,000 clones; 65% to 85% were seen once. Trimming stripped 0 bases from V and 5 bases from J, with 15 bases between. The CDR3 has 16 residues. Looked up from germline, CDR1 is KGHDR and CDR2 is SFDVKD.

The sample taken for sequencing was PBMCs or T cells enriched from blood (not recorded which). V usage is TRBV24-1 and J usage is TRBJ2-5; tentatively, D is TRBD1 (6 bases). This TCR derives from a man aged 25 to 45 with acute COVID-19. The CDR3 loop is CATSDLMAGEDETQYF. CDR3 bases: TGTGCCACCAGTGATTTGATGGCAGGGGAAGATGAGACCCAGTACTTC.